Presented here are 15 T cell receptor beta chains from one specimen sequenced in a study of Graves' ophthalmopathy and Graves' hyperthyroidism. RNA transcripts served as template for amplifying TCR beta CDR3 sequences. HTBI primers served in a first-round RT-PCR, which a second-round multiplex PCR followed. TCRdb redid the calling of the multiplex PCR reads with MiXCR, one entry per CDR3 protein. The table has about 740,000 distinct CDR3 sequences, approximately 40% seen once. Source material: peripheral blood. These receptors came from an adult man with Graves' ophthalmopathy.

The V call is TRBV7-9, the J call TRBJ1-1; TRBD1 might be the D (5 bases). Germline V CDR1 and CDR2: SEHNR, FQNEAQ (reference sequence). The CDR3 totals 15 residues. Trimming shortened V by 8 bases and J by 0 bases, and 16 bases separated the two germline ends. In DNA, the CDR3 is TGTGCCAGCGGACGGTCGGCAGGGATGAACACTGAAGCTTTCTTT. It is translated as CASGRSAGMNTEAFF.

This clonotype was detected ten times or more. This chain joins TRBV7-9 and TRBJ2-2, with D possibly TRBD2 on 6 matching bases. This CDR3 has 16 amino acids. Trimming took 4 bases from V and 5 from J, leaving 17 bases between them. Germline V gene sequence: CDR1 SEHNR, CDR2 FQNEAQ (reference sequence). The DNA of the CDR3 is TGTGCCAGCAGCTCACCGGCGATAAGCGGGACCGGGGAGCTGTTTTTT. This encodes CASSSPAISGTGELFF.

This clonotype showed up many times. The chain uses TRBV29-1 and TRBJ1-5; D remains ambiguous. Germline lookup yields CDR1 SQVTM and CDR2 ANQGSEA. Trimming took 6 bases from V and 1 from J, leaving 13 bases between them. The CDR3 is made up of 14 amino acids. This chain's CDR3 is CSVASGRSNQPQHF. CDR3 DNA sequence: TGCAGCGTCGCCTCCGGAAGGAGCAATCAGCCCCAGCATTTT.

The chain uses TRBV20-1 and TRBJ2-5; no definite D call. The CDR3 sequence is 12 residues long. Trimming removed 6 bases at V and 5 bases at J, with 13 bases between. Germline V gene data show CDR1 as DFQATT and CDR2 as SNEGSKA (reference sequence). As DNA, the CDR3 is TGCAGTGCCCCCCGTGGTTCTGAGACCCAGTACTTC. This translates into CSAPRGSETQYF.

A note on this clonotype: One end of the junction does not line up with germline, which may come from a read error. V is TRBV29-1 and J is TRBJ1-1; D gene ambiguous. Germline assignment: CDR1 SQVTM and CDR2 ANQGSEA. The CDR3 is 14 residues long. The CDR3 here is CSAREDSWNTEAFF. CDR3 bases: TGCAGTGCTAGGGAGGACTCGTGGAACACTGAGGCTTTCTTT.

Ten or more counts support this clonotype. This sequence joins TRBV12-3 or TRBV12-4 and TRBJ1-1; weak D call: TRBD1 (6 bases). The V gene lost 7 bases and the J gene lost 0 bases, with 12 bases spanning the gap. The CDR3 sequence is 14 residues long. In nucleotides, the CDR3 is TGTGCCAGCATTGAAGGACAGATGAACACTGAAGCTTTCTTT. Translating it yields CASIEGQMNTEAFF.

The sample holds many counts of this clonotype. The chain employs TRBV14 and TRBJ2-5, with D possibly matching TRBD2 (5 bases). Trimming removed 4 bases from V and 1 base from J, with 16 bases in between. Germline CDR1 and CDR2: SGHDN and FVKESK. This CDR3 has 16 residues. This CDR3 reads CASSRLAQRIQETQYF. The CDR3 nucleotides read TGTGCCAGCAGCCGTTTGGCGCAGCGGATCCAAGAGACCCAGTACTTC.

This chain links TRBV7-9 with TRBJ2-7, with D perhaps TRBD1 or TRBD2 (5 bases each). In germline, CDR1 is SEHNR, CDR2 FQNEAQ (reference sequence). The V gene lost 5 bases and the J gene lost 3 bases, with 17 bases spanning the gap. The CDR3 has 15 residues. The CDR3 DNA follows: TGTGCCAGCAGCCGGGCCCGGGGCCCGAGCTACGAGCAGTACTTC. It codes for CASSRARGPSYEQYF.

To note about this clonotype: At one end the junction does not follow the germline gene, possibly because of a read error. The chain has TRBV7-9 and TRBJ2-2, with D perhaps matching TRBD1 (5 bases). The CDR3 covers 15 residues. Germline V gene data show CDR1 as SEHNR and CDR2 as FQNEAQ (reference sequence). DNA of the CDR3: TGCGCCAGCAGCCCTCAGACAGAGACCACCGGGGAGCTGTTTTTT. Amino acids: CASSPQTETTGELFF.

This clonotype appeared many times. CDR3 nucleotides: TGTGCCAGCGCGGACAGCTATGGCTACACCTTC. The encoded protein is CASADSYGYTF. V usage is TRBV2 and J usage is TRBJ1-2; D is possibly TRBD1 (6 bases). Per the germline V gene, CDR1 is SNHLY and CDR2 is FYNNEI. Trimming shortened V by 8 bases and J by 4 bases, and 8 bases separated the two germline ends. The CDR3 covers 11 residues.

The table lists this clonotype with a count of one. The V call is TRBV19, the J call TRBJ2-7; 11 bases are a match to TRBD1. Germline V gene data show CDR1 as LNHDA and CDR2 as SQIVND (reference sequence). V dropped 5 bases and J dropped 6; count of bases not matched to a gene: 6. The CDR3 has 14 amino acids. Here the CDR3 DNA reads TGTGCCAGTAGTCCGGGACAGGGGGTTCTCGAGCAGTACTTC. It translates to CASSPGQGVLEQYF.

The CDR3 DNA reads TGTGCCATCAGTGTACGGGGGGCGCTAGGCGTCGACACTGAAGCTTTCTTT. This encodes CAISVRGALGVDTEAFF. This sequence joins TRBV10-3 and TRBJ1-1; maybe TRBD1 (6 bases). V lost 4 bases and J 3 bases, leaving 21 bases between the germline ends. CDR1 and CDR2 (germline): ENHRY, SYGVKD. CDR3 length equals 17 residues.

The chain combines TRBV11-2 with TRBJ1-1; D not certain. Trimming left V 4 bases short and J 5 bases short, with 14 bases between. CDR1 SGHAT and CDR2 FQNNGV come from the germline V gene. The length of the CDR3 is 14 residues. For the CDR3, the DNA is TGTGCCAGCAGCTGGAATGTGGGGAGTACTGAAGCTTTCTTT. It yields the protein CASSWNVGSTEAFF.

The J gene is TRBJ1-6, the V gene TRBV25-1; TRBD1 is a possible D gene (5 bases). V was pared by 5 bases and J by 3 bases, with 14 bases between. CDR1 and CDR2 (germline): MGHDK, SYGVNS. The CDR3 is 16 residues long. The CDR3 DNA reads TGTGCCAGCAGTTTAAGCTCCAGGGACTATAATTCACCCCTCCACTTT. This codes for CASSLSSRDYNSPLHF.

The chain employs TRBV29-1 and TRBJ1-4; D perhaps matches TRBD1 (6 bases). CDR1 is SQVTM and CDR2 is ANQGSEA in the germline V gene. The CDR3 is made up of 18 amino acids. The V end was cut by 4 bases, the J end by 0 bases, with 21 bases between. The chain's CDR3 is CSVVLLQGSWATNEKLFF. The CDR3 DNA reads TGCAGCGTTGTTCTCCTCCAGGGGAGTTGGGCAACTAATGAAAAACTGTTTTTT. Combining the CDR3 with reference TRBV29-1 and TRBJ1-4 gives the whole variable domain SAVISQKPSRDICQRGTSLTIQCQVDSQVTMMFWYRQQPGQSLTLIATANQGSEATYESGFVIDKFPISRPNLTFSTLTVSNMSPEDSSIYLCSVVLLQGSWATNEKLFFGSGTQLSVL.